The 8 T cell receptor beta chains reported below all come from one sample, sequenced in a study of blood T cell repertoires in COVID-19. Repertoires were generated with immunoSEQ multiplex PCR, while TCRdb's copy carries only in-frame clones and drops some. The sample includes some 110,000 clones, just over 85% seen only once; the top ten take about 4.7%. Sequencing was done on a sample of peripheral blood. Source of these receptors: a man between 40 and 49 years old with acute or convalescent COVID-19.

This CDR3 reads CASSLAPQRRQVNYGYTF. The DNA for the CDR3 is TGTGCCAGCAGCTTAGCTCCCCAGAGACGACAAGTTAACTATGGCTACACCTTC. The genes are TRBV7-2 and TRBJ1-2; D call uncertain. The CDR3 is 18 residues long. CDR1 and CDR2 from the germline V gene are SGHTA and FQGNSA. V lost 0 bases and J 1 base, leaving 18 bases between the germline ends.

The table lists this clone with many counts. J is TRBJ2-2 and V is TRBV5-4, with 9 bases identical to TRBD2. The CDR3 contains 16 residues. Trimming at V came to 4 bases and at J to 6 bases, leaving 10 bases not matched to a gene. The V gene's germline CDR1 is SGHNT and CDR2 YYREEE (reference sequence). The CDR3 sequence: CASSPGGGGAPGELFF. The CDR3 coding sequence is TGTGCCAGCAGCCCCGGAGGCGGGGGGGCCCCCGGGGAGCTGTTTTTT.

The CDR3 coding sequence is TGTGCCAGCAGTGAACTTCTTGCAACTAATGAAAAACTGTTTTTT. This translates into CASSELLATNEKLFF. This chain joins TRBV6-1 and TRBJ1-4; D unclear. Trimming took 2 bases from V and 0 from J, leaving 7 bases between them. Per germline, CDR1 MNHNS and CDR2 SASEGT. The CDR3 contains 15 residues.

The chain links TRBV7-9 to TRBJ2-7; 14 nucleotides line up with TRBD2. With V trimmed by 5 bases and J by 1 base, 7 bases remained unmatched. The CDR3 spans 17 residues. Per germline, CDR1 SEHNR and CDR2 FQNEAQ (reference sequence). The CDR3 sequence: CASSGLAGGTWSYEQYF. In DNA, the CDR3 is TGTGCCAGCAGCGGACTAGCGGGAGGTACCTGGTCCTACGAGCAGTACTTC.

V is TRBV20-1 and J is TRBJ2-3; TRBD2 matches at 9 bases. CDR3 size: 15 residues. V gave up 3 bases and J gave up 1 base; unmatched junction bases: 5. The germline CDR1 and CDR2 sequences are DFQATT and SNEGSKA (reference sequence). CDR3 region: CSASKVAGGTDTQYF. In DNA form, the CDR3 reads TGCAGTGCTAGTAAGGTAGCGGGGGGCACAGATACGCAGTATTTT.

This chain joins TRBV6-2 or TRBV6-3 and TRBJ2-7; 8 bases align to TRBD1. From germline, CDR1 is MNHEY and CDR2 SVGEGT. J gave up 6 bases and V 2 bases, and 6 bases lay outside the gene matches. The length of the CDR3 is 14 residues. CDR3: CASSYHSDRAEQYF. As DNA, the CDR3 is TGTGCCAGCAGTTACCACTCGGACAGGGCCGAGCAGTACTTC.

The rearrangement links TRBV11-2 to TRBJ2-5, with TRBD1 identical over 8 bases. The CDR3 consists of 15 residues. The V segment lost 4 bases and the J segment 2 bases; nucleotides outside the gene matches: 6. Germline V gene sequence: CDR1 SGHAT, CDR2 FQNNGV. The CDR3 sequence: CASSYRGEVQETQYF. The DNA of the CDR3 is TGTGCCAGCAGCTACAGGGGGGAGGTTCAAGAGACCCAGTACTTC.

The CDR3 spells CASSPDGANYGYTF. CDR3 DNA sequence: TGTGCCAGCAGCCCAGACGGGGCTAACTATGGCTACACCTTC. The chain recombines TRBV7-9 with TRBJ1-2; D call uncertain. Germline V gives CDR1 SEHNR, CDR2 FQNEAQ (reference sequence). V was clipped by 5 bases and J by 0 bases, with 10 bases between them. The CDR3 totals 14 residues.